This T cell receptor beta chain was identified during a study of CD8+ T cells in alopecia areata. Study-level points and caveats: Clarity of TCR sharing across patients fell short of that in mice, possibly HLA-related. In blood and scalp, many expanded lesional clones persisted during tofacitinib.

Looked up from germline, CDR1 is SGHVS and CDR2 is FNYEAQ. Trimming removed 5 bases from V and 1 base from J; junction bases left unmatched: 5. This CDR3 comprises 15 residues. Regarding this clone: No antigen is known for it.

RNA, once extracted, was reverse transcribed into cDNA for use as the sequencing template. Measured with immunoSEQ multiplex PCR; TCRdb has only the in-frame clones, and not every one. This table has 120,000 to 150,000 clones, roughly 82% appearing once. The treatment was: oral pan-JAK inhibitor, 5-10 mg twice daily. The source was CD8+ T cells sorted from blood, collected at week 4, from a patient treated with tofacitinib. This clonotype was obtained from a human donor with alopecia areata. This chain joins TRBV7-6 and TRBJ2-1; 7 positions match TRBD1. This CDR3 reads CASSARQGSYNEQFF. CDR3 sequence (DNA): TGTGCCAGCAGCGCCAGACAGGGTTCCTACAATGAGCAGTTCTTC.